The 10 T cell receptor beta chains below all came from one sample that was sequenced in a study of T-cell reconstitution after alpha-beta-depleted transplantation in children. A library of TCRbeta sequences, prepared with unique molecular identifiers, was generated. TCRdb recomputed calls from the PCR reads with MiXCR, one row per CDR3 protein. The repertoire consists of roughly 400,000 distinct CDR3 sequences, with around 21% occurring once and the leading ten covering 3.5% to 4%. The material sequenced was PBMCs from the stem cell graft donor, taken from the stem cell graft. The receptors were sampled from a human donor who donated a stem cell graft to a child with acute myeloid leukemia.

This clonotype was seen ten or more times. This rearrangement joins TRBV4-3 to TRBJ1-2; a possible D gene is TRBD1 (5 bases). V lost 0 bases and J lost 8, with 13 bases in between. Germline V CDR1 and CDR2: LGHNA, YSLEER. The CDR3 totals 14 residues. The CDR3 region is CASSQELGQGGYTF. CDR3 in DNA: TGCGCCAGCAGCCAAGAATTAGGTCAGGGAGGCTACACCTTC.

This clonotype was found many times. The CDR3 DNA follows: TGTGCCAGCGGGAGTACTTACGAGCAGTACTTC. It codes for CASGSTYEQYF. This sequence joins TRBV7-9 and TRBJ2-7, with D tentatively TRBD2 (5 bases). CDR3 length: 11 residues. Germline values: CDR1 SEHNR, CDR2 FQNEAQ (reference sequence). Trimming removed 8 bases at V and 4 bases at J, with 9 bases between.

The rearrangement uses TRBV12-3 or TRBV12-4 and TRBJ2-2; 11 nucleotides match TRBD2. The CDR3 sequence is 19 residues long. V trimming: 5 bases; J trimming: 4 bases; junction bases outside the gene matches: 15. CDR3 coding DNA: TGTGCCAGCAGTCCCTCCCCCCCACTAGCGGGAGTTGGCACCGGGGAGCTGTTTTTT. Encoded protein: CASSPSPPLAGVGTGELFF.

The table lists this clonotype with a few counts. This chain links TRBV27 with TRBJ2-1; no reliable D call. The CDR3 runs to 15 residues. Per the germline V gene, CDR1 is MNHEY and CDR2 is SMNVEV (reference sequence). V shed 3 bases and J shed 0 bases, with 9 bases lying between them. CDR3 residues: CASSFLQNSYNEQFF. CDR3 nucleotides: TGTGCCAGCAGTTTTCTCCAGAACTCCTACAATGAGCAGTTCTTC.

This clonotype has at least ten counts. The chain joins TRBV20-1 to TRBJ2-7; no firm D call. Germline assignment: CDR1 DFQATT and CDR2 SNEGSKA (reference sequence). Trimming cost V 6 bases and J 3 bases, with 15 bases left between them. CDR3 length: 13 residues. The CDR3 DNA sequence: TGCAGTGCAGCTCACCCCGGCGACTACGAGCAGTACTTC. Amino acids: CSAAHPGDYEQYF.

DNA of the CDR3: TGTGCCAGCAGTCCTAACGGGGGCGGGAACACCTACGAGCAGTACTTC. This encodes CASSPNGGGNTYEQYF. The chain couples TRBV28 to TRBJ2-7; tentatively, D is TRBD1 or TRBD2 (6 bases each). The CDR3 has 16 amino acids. The germline CDR1 and CDR2 sequences are MDHEN and SYDVKM. The V and J ends lost 5 bases and 2 bases respectively, with 19 bases between them. Complete variable domain (other parts from reference TRBV28 and TRBJ2-7): DVKVTQSSRYLVKRTGEKVFLECVQDMDHENMFWYRQDPGLGLRLIYFSYDVKMKEKGDIPEGYSVSREKKERFSLILESASTNQTSMYLCASSPNGGGNTYEQYFGPGTRLTVT.

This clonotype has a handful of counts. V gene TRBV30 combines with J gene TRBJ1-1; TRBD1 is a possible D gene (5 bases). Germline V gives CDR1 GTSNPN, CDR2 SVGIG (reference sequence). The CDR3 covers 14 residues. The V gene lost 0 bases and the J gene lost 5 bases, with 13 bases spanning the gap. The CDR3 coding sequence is TGTGCCTGGAGTGTTAGACTCGAGGGGACTGAAGCTTTCTTT. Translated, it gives CAWSVRLEGTEAFF.

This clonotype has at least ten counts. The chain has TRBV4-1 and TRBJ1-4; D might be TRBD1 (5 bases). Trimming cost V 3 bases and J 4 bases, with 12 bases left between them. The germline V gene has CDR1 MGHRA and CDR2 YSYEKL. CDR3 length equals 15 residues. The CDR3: CASSHGVGVNEKLFF. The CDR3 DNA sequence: TGCGCCAGCAGCCATGGGGTAGGGGTTAATGAAAAACTGTTTTTT.

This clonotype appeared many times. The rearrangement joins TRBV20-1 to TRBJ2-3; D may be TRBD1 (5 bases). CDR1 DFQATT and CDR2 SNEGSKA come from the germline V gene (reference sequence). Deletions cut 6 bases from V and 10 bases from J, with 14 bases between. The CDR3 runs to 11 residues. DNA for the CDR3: TGCAGTGCAGGGGCCGGTAATGCGCAGTATTTT. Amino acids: CSAGAGNAQYF.

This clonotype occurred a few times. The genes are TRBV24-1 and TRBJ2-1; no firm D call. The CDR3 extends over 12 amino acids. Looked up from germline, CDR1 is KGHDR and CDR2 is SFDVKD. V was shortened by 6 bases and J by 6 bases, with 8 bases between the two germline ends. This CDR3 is CATSISVNEQFF. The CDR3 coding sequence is TGTGCCACCAGTATCAGCGTCAATGAGCAGTTCTTC.